This TCR beta chain derives from a study of OX40 agonist ivuxolimab in advanced cancers. Turning to the study itself: Dose-escalation patients had hepatocellular carcinoma, melanoma, renal cell or head and neck cancer.

Whole-study findings and limits: CD4+ and CD8+ blood T cells expanded clonally by week 6 at 0.1 to 3.0 mg/kg. More expanded clones were seen, on average, in CD8+ T cells than in CD4+.

On cycle 4 day 1 and cycle 7 day 1, as well as at baseline, blood was sampled. Germline V lookup: CDR1 SEHNR, CDR2 FQNEAQ (reference sequence). The CDR3 runs 13 residues. V lost 1 base and J lost 3, with 6 bases in between. This table comes from immunoSEQ multiplex PCR, and its TCRdb copy is limited to in-frame clones, with some not included. This table has 43,000 or so clones, around 86% appearing once. Note on this clone: What it binds is not known.

The sample consisted of CD4+ or CD8+ T cells sorted from blood, taken in a trial of the OX40 agonist ivuxolimab. This receptor was identified in an adult with an advanced solid tumor such as melanoma, head and neck, liver or kidney cancer. V is TRBV7-9 and J is TRBJ1-1; D uncertain. CDR3 nucleotide sequence: TGTGCCAGCAGCTTAGGAGGGCACACTGAAGCTTTCTTT. It specifies CASSLGGHTEAFF.